What follows are 11 T cell receptor beta chains derived from one specimen sequenced in a study of CD4 T cells in relation to SARS-CoV-2 and coronaviruses. Using immunoSEQ multiplex PCR, the repertoire was profiled, and TCRdb retains in-frame clones only, with some absent. This table holds 60,000 or so clones, around 93% found once. The unexposed donors gave CD4+ T cells in about 2011-2018, prior to COVID-19. The sample comprised naive CD4+ T cells from PBMCs. Subset described: naive CD4+ T cells isolated by negative enrichment. The receptors shown here come from a human donor in good health.

The V and J genes are TRBV2 and TRBJ2-1, with 15 bases aligning to TRBD2. The CDR3 spans 18 residues. CDR1 and CDR2 from the germline V gene are SNHLY and FYNNEI. The J segment lost 6 bases and the V segment lost 4 bases, leaving 10 bases of the junction unmatched. As DNA, the CDR3 is TGTGCCAGCAGTGGCGTCCCGGGACTAGCGGGAGGAATCAATGAGCAGTTCTTC. This gives the protein CASSGVPGLAGGINEQFF.

J is TRBJ1-2 and V is TRBV24-1; D is perhaps TRBD1 (6 bases). The length of the CDR3 is 14 residues. Trimming took 4 bases from V and 0 from J, leaving 8 bases between them. Germline V lookup: CDR1 KGHDR, CDR2 SFDVKD. In DNA form, the CDR3 reads TGTGCCACCAGTGAAAGGGACACTAACTATGGCTACACCTTC. Amino acid sequence: CATSERDTNYGYTF.

This rearrangement joins TRBV27 to TRBJ1-5, with 9 bases lining up with TRBD1. The CDR3 loop spans 13 amino acids. Germline V gene sequence: CDR1 MNHEY, CDR2 SMNVEV (reference sequence). Unmatched junction bases numbered 8, after V lost 2 bases and J lost 15 bases. The CDR3 reads CASSLLGDRAAHF. DNA for the CDR3: TGTGCCAGCAGTTTACTTGGGGACAGGGCGGCGCATTTT.

The chain has TRBV7-7 and TRBJ2-6; no reliable D call. The germline V gene has CDR1 SSHAT and CDR2 FNYEAQ (reference sequence). The CDR3 is made up of 14 amino acids. Trimming pared 1 base from V and 3 bases from J, leaving 4 bases between. The CDR3 sequence is CASSLGVGANVLTF. For the CDR3, the DNA is TGTGCCAGCAGCTTAGGGGTTGGGGCCAACGTCCTGACTTTC.

This chain uses TRBV7-8 with TRBJ2-2; 13 bases match TRBD2. V lost 5 bases and J lost 7; bases outside the gene matches: 7. Germline lookup yields CDR1 SGHVS and CDR2 FQNEAQ. The CDR3 is 16 residues long. CDR3 region: CASSPGLAGAVGELFF. Written as DNA, the CDR3 is TGTGCCAGCAGCCCCGGACTAGCGGGAGCTGTCGGGGAGCTGTTTTTT.

The chain employs TRBV18 and TRBJ1-5, with D tentatively TRBD1 (5 bases). V lost 2 bases to trimming and J lost 1 base, with 6 bases between them. This CDR3 has 14 amino acids. Germline loops: CDR1 KGHSH, CDR2 LQKENI. This chain's CDR3 is CASSPRDSNQPQHF. Written as DNA, the CDR3 is TGTGCCAGCTCACCAAGGGACAGCAATCAGCCCCAGCATTTT.

This clone has only a few counts. This chain connects TRBV5-4 to TRBJ1-2, with 8 nucleotides matching TRBD1. The CDR3 is 15 residues long. Germline-derived CDR1 and CDR2 are SGHNT and YYREEE (reference sequence). V was clipped by 4 bases and J by 2 bases; unmatched bases: 7. The CDR3 nucleotides read TGTGCCAGCAGCCACGGACAGGGAAGGAACTATGGCTACACCTTC. Protein product: CASSHGQGRNYGYTF. Drawing the rest from reference TRBV5-4 and TRBJ1-2, the complete variable domain is ETGVTQSPTHLIKTRGQQVTLRCSSQSGHNTVSWYQQALGQGPQFIFQYYREEENGRGNFPPRFSGLQFPNYSSELNVNALELDDSALYLCASSHGQGRNYGYTFGSGTRLTVV.

The chain combines TRBV19 with TRBJ2-1; 11 bases are a match to TRBD2. The CDR3 spans 13 residues. Trimming cost V 5 bases and J 9 bases; bases outside gene matches: 3. Germline CDR1 and CDR2: LNHDA and SQIVND (reference sequence). In DNA form, the CDR3 reads TGTGCCAGTAGTCTCCTAGCGGGAGGTGAGCAGTTCTTC. This translates into CASSLLAGGEQFF.

The V call is TRBV7-9, the J call TRBJ2-1; a possible D gene is TRBD1 (7 bases). CDR1 SEHNR and CDR2 FQNEAQ come from the germline V gene (reference sequence). The length of the CDR3 is 16 residues. V was trimmed by 0 bases and J by 4 bases, leaving 13 bases between them. CDR3 DNA sequence: TGTGCCAGCAGCTTAGCGGGGCGGGACAGTTACAATGAGCAGTTCTTC. Translation: CASSLAGRDSYNEQFF. The entire variable domain, with the rest obtained from reference TRBV7-9 and TRBJ2-1, is as follows: DTGVSQNPRHKITKRGQNVTFRCDPISEHNRLYWYRQTLGQGPEFLTYFQNEAQLEKSRLLSDRFSAERPKGSFSTLEIQRTEQGDSAMYLCASSLAGRDSYNEQFFGPGTRLTVL.

The chain links TRBV24-1 to TRBJ2-1, with TRBD1 identical over 7 bases. CDR1 and CDR2 (germline): KGHDR, SFDVKD. This CDR3 region has 16 residues. V trimming: 0 bases; J trimming: 4 bases; junction bases outside the gene matches: 5. The CDR3 region is CATSDLNRGLYNEQFF. CDR3 in DNA: TGTGCCACCAGTGATTTGAACAGGGGCTTGTACAATGAGCAGTTCTTC.

V usage is TRBV19 and J usage is TRBJ1-4; tentatively, D is TRBD1 (5 bases). The germline CDR1 and CDR2 sequences are LNHDA and SQIVND (reference sequence). CDR3 size: 11 residues. Trimming pared 9 bases from V and 7 bases from J, leaving 9 bases between. CDR3 amino acids: CASRDLEKLFF. The CDR3 coding sequence is TGTGCCAGCAGGGACCTTGAAAAACTGTTTTTT.